This passage covers 12 T cell receptor beta chains from one sample sequenced in a study of human T cells and chemical hapten exposure. TCRdb re-called the RACE reads through MiXCR, storing one row per CDR3 protein. This repertoire shows 180,000 or so distinct CDR3 sequences, approximately 14% found once; its top ten account for 1.5% to 2%. The time point denotes: patch test 1, 2 weeks after DPC sensitization. The sample's treatment: therapeutic diphenylcyclopropenone sensitization with weekly scalp DPC. Sequenced here: whole blood, sampled in connection with sensitization to the hapten diphenylcyclopropenone (DPC). These receptors came from a woman aged 25-40 years with alopecia areata. Some clones in this sample may be carry-over from other donors' samples.

The CDR3 nucleotides are TGTGCCAGCAGTTACAGGCTAGCGGGATCTTCTGGGGAGCTGTTTTTT. Translation: CASSYRLAGSSGELFF. The chain uses TRBV6-2 or TRBV6-3 and TRBJ2-2; 9 positions agree with TRBD2. V gave up 2 bases and J gave up 8 bases; unmatched junction bases: 9. The CDR3 runs 16 residues. Germline assignment: CDR1 MNHEY and CDR2 SVGEGT.

The chain is built from TRBV29-1 and TRBJ2-5, with D possibly being TRBD1 or TRBD2 (5 bases each). This CDR3 has 15 residues. V shed 1 base and J shed 1 base, with 13 bases lying between them. CDR1 is SQVTM, CDR2 ANQGSEA, per germline. The CDR3 sequence: CSVEGRGDGQETQYF. As DNA, the CDR3 is TGCAGCGTTGAAGGCCGGGGCGACGGCCAAGAGACCCAGTACTTC.

The gene calls are TRBV6-2 or TRBV6-3 and TRBJ1-5, with TRBD1 as a possible D gene (6 bases). Trimming cost V 6 bases and J 7 bases, with 19 bases left between them. The germline CDR1 and CDR2 sequences are MNHEY and SVGEGT. There are 15 residues in the CDR3. CDR3 amino acids: CASSGGQGIGQPQHF. The CDR3 DNA reads TGTGCCAGCAGCGGGGGGCAGGGCATAGGACAGCCCCAGCATTTT.

This clonotype was observed many times. This chain connects TRBV28 to TRBJ1-2; no firm D call. V was shortened by 7 bases and J by 4 bases, with 7 bases between the two germline ends. The CDR3 runs to 11 residues. The germline V gene encodes CDR1 MDHEN and CDR2 SYDVKM. CDR3 protein: CASNSRYGYTF. The DNA of the CDR3 is TGTGCCAGCAACTCACGCTATGGCTACACCTTC.

Concerning this clonotype itself: One base away lies a much larger clone, so this may be a sequencing read error. The V call is TRBV28, the J call TRBJ1-1, with no clear D. Germline CDR1 reads MDHEN; CDR2 reads SYDVKM. The CDR3 sequence is 15 residues long. CDR3 nucleotides: TGTGCCTGCAGTTTGAGAAGTCCGTCGTTCACTGAAGCTTTCTTT. Its protein is CACSLRSPSFTEAFF.

This chain links TRBV27 with TRBJ2-7; D may correspond to TRBD1 or TRBD2 (5 bases each). This CDR3 region has 12 residues. Germline loops: CDR1 MNHEY, CDR2 SMNVEV (reference sequence). Trimming stripped 7 bases from V and 5 bases from J, with 12 bases between. CDR3 sequence (DNA): TGTGCCAGCACAGGGACGAGTAACGAGCAGTACTTC. It is translated as CASTGTSNEQYF.

This clonotype was detected ten times or more. The rearrangement uses TRBV6-5 and TRBJ1-3; 10 bases fit TRBD1. Trimming removed 6 bases from V and 6 bases from J; junction bases left unmatched: 5. The CDR3 contains 14 residues. The germline V gene encodes CDR1 MNHEY and CDR2 SVGAGI. The chain's CDR3 is CASRAGTGVNTIYF. The CDR3 DNA follows: TGTGCCAGCAGAGCCGGGACAGGGGTAAACACCATATATTTT.

V gene TRBV10-3 combines with J gene TRBJ2-1; possible D gene TRBD2, 5 bases. Trimming shortened V by 10 bases and J by 0 bases, and 22 bases separated the two germline ends. The V gene's germline CDR1 is ENHRY and CDR2 SYGVKD. This CDR3 spans 17 amino acids. CDR3: CATGNSPLASSYNEQFF. CDR3 nucleotides: TGTGCCACCGGGAACTCCCCCCTGGCCAGCTCCTACAATGAGCAGTTCTTC.

The chain carries TRBV29-1 and TRBJ2-3; D is possibly TRBD2 (6 bases). V lost 2 bases, J lost 1 base, and 7 bases lay in between. This CDR3 is built from 13 residues. CDR1 is SQVTM, CDR2 ANQGSEA, per germline. CDR3 residues: CSVESGGTDTQYF. In DNA, the CDR3 is TGCAGCGTTGAATCGGGAGGCACAGATACGCAGTATTTT.

The CDR3 DNA sequence: TGTGCCTGGACGGTACAGCAGAATTCACCCCTCCACTTT. It encodes CAWTVQQNSPLHF. The V and J genes are TRBV30 and TRBJ1-6; D is ambiguous. V was pared by 4 bases and J by 7 bases, with 11 bases between. The CDR3 runs 13 residues. The germline V gene encodes CDR1 GTSNPN and CDR2 SVGIG (reference sequence).

This clonotype came up many times. V gene TRBV2 combines with J gene TRBJ1-2; the D is unclear. Germline V CDR1 and CDR2: SNHLY, FYNNEI. Trimming removed 7 bases from V and 1 base from J, with 13 bases in between. The length of the CDR3 is 14 residues. The CDR3 loop reads CASNVPDGNYGYTF. The CDR3 coding sequence is TGTGCCAGCAACGTTCCGGACGGTAACTATGGCTACACCTTC.

This clonotype was picked up a small number of times. The chain joins TRBV11-2 to TRBJ2-3; D might be TRBD1 (5 bases). The ends were cut back, 1 base at V and 1 base at J, with 12 bases in the middle. The CDR3 consists of 16 residues. The V gene's germline CDR1 is SGHAT and CDR2 FQNNGV. As DNA, the CDR3 is TGTGCCAGCAGCTTAGGTCATGGGGCCGGCACAGATACGCAGTATTTT. Translated: CASSLGHGAGTDTQYF.